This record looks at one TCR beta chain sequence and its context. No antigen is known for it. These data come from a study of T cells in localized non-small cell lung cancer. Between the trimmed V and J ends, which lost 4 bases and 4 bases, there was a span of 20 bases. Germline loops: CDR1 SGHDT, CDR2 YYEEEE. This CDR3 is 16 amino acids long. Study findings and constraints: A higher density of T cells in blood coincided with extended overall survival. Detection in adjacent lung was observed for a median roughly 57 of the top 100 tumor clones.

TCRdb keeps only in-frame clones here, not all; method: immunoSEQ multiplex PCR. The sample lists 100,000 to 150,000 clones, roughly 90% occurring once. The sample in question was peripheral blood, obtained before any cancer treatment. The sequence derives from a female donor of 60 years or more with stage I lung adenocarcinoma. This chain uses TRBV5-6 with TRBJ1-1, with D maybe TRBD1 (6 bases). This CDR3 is CASSPLTGALITEAFF. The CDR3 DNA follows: TGTGCCAGCAGCCCGCTCACGGGGGCGCTTATCACTGAAGCTTTCTTT.